The 2 T cell receptor beta chains below come from one sample, sequenced in a study of cytomegalovirus exposure and HLA in healthy donors. Amplification used 60 Vbeta primers and 13 Jbeta primers. Sequencing was performed with immunoSEQ multiplex PCR; in TCRdb, only in-frame clones are kept and a portion is missing. This table has 85,000 to 95,000 clones, 60% to 80% appearing once. Sequenced sample: PBMCs. Source of these receptors: a woman between 25 and 40 years old in good health and CMV-seronegative.

This clone was found a few times. The chain carries TRBV25-1 and TRBJ1-4; D not certain. CDR1 MGHDK and CDR2 SYGVNS come from the germline V gene. Trimming cost V 5 bases and J 3 bases, with 13 bases left between them. This CDR3 has 15 amino acids. This chain's CDR3 is CASSFGSGANEKLFF. The CDR3 region has the DNA TGTGCCAGCAGTTTCGGGAGTGGGGCTAATGAAAAACTGTTTTTT.

The chain recombines TRBV7-3 with TRBJ2-1; the match to TRBD1 covers 7 bases. V trimming: 2 bases; J trimming: 6 bases; junction bases outside the gene matches: 4. The CDR3 is 14 residues long. CDR1 SGHTA and CDR2 FQGTGA come from the germline V gene. For the CDR3, the DNA is TGTGCCAGCAGCTTAGACAGGGTGATCAATGAGCAGTTCTTC. It codes for CASSLDRVINEQFF.